This TCR beta chain was documented in a study of cytomegalovirus exposure and HLA in healthy donors (dated by TCRdb to 2016 to 2017). Turning to the overall study: An earlier analysis of several hundred of the donors reported about 250 Gb of sequence data and some 100 million unique TCR beta sequences from 150 million to 200 million T cells. An early release that covered 500 to 800 HLA-typed donors contained around 300 gigabases of sequencing data and 70 million to 100 million unique TCR sequences. Among the approximately 430 genotyped donors, approximately 76% belonged to the genetic ancestry cluster associated with self-reported Caucasian donors. The study aimed to test whether signatures of past pathogen exposure could be identified by cataloging public T cell receptors. Using immunosequencing, the study profiled T cell repertoires from fewer than 700 subjects and related those repertoires to cytomegalovirus serostatus. In addition to the first cohort of approximately 650 subjects, a separate validation cohort of approximately 130 different subjects was used. To predict cytomegalovirus infection status, the study brought together high-throughput TCR immunosequencing, statistical association of individual TCRs with disease status, and machine learning. In a later analysis, previously published TCR beta repertoires from 600 to 850 donors were re-analyzed and high-resolution HLA genotyping was added so that TCR occurrence patterns could be studied. Rather than using new phenotypic data, the later analysis identified candidate immune exposures from TCR beta sequences and from how often those sequences occurred across donors. In an earlier analysis of roughly 540 of the donors, high-throughput TCR beta sequencing was used to judge whether each TCR beta V gene segment behaved as functional or pseudogenic. Donor age, sex, ethnicity and CMV serostatus were collected together with the repertoire data. In a later genetic analysis, genome-wide SNP genotypes for about 55% of the roughly 700 donors were used, and that subset was treated as a discovery cohort. All discovery cohort repertoires had been generated on a single sequencing platform. Both class I and class II loci were covered by HLA typing, at four-digit resolution. The number of typed donors differed by locus: about 620-640 for A, B, C, DRB1 and DQB1; approximately 520 for DQA1; about 600 for DPA1; and roughly 490 for DPB1. Several DR-DQ haplotypes were treated as single units for association and clustering because of strong linkage in the cohort. Among some 400 genotyped donors of the cohort, an average of approximately 220,000 unique TCR beta nucleotide sequences was sequenced per donor, of which 15% to 20% were non-productive.

To prepare the library, the immunoSEQ multiplex PCR assay was applied. For the multiplex PCR, a mixture combining 60 forward primers for TCR Vbeta segments and 13 reverse primers for TCR Jbeta segments was used. The CDR3 region of rearranged TCR beta genes was amplified from genomic DNA by a multiplex PCR assay. On the Illumina HiSeq System, the amplified TCR beta libraries were sequenced as 87-base-pair reads. The paper's processing steps were these. In a later analysis, tens of millions of unique TCR beta chains were counted across the roughly 670 repertoires, and around 11 million of these chains were shared by at least two donors. Raw reads were error-corrected and collapsed into unique sequences by a nearest-neighbor algorithm in which closely related sequences were merged to remove PCR and sequencing errors. CDR3 sequences were aligned to IMGT reference sequences to assign V, D and J gene segments. Each retained sequence needed at least a six-nucleotide match to both a V gene segment and a J gene segment. Rearrangements were called productive when the CDR3 lacked stop codons and stayed in frame with V and J; all others were non-productive. CDR3 was defined by IMGT convention, running from the second conserved V-encoded cysteine to the conserved J-encoded phenylalanine. The earlier analysis of a few hundred of the donors excluded any sequence lacking an unambiguous match to a single V gene segment. In an earlier analysis of several hundred of the donors, a V segment was called functional when productive rearrangements were above 56.7%, and segregating when the standard deviation between donors exceeded 5%. A statistical classification framework was built to diagnose cytomegalovirus status from the catalog of TCR beta chain sequences. V and J gene assignment, in a later analysis, came from comparing TCR nucleotide sequences with IMGT/GENE-DB human TR gene sequences. The TCRdist pipeline was used in a later analysis to assign CDR3 sequences and most-parsimonious VDJ recombination scenarios. A later analysis defined each TCR beta chain by its CDR3 amino acid sequence plus V-gene family, and excluded reads lacking a unique V-gene family. To address suspected cross-contamination and a sequencing artifact, a later analysis removed a few hundred highly shared, low-generation-probability nucleotide sequences. In a later analysis, a clonal expansion index for each public chain was calculated from normalized within-repertoire ranks of inferred template counts. In a later analysis, generation probabilities were computed with a VDJ recombination model fitted to out-of-frame rearrangements, and the resulting probabilities were checked against IGoR. In a later analysis, TCR-TCR, TCR-HLA and TCR-CMV co-occurrence was scored with hypergeometric tests, and a repertoire-size bias correction was applied to TCR pairs. False discovery rates were estimated in a later analysis by permuting HLA or CMV assignments 20 times. In a later analysis, co-occurring TCRs were grouped using DBSCAN, and TCRdist sequence similarity was added for clustering within HLA-allele-positive subsets. For co-occurrence clustering, repertoires with fewer than 30,000 or more than 120,000 public chains were excluded, along with a handful of repertoires with anomalous nucleotide sharing. The immuneACCESS repertoire file appears here via TCRdb, limited to in-frame rearrangements. These files lack a portion of the clones; in checked studies, under half of the deficit traces to unresolved V genes, and the cause of the others is not known. V and J calls plus clone size are reproduced from that table; the DNA served to infer D and trimming. The sample records over 150,000 clones, 75% to 85% of which are singletons. Around 10% of the sample rests with the top ten.

A remark on this clone: Its recognized antigen is unknown. Per-base quality was not reported, and no clone a single base away is much larger than it.

What the research found in general, with its limitations: Strong co-occurrence of HLA alleles, especially DR and DQ, made assigning TCR associations to individual alleles difficult. According to a later analysis, parvovirus B19, influenza, CMV and Epstein-Barr virus appeared linked to several top co-occurrence clusters. Because the 87-base-pair reads could not distinguish some IMGT-functional V segments, including TRBV6-2 and TRBV6-3, those segments were excluded. While some public TCRs were present in many individuals, most TCR sequences turned up only very rarely across donors. Because counts were too low, some 17 rarely observed V segments, including chromosome 9 orphons, were excluded from the earlier analysis of several hundred of the donors. According to a later analysis, TCR association rates differed among HLA loci, with DRB1 alleles showing the most associated TCRs and HLA-C alleles showing the fewest. A cluster of highly shared sequence variants was judged likely to represent a technical artifact of the sequencing pipeline. A later analysis associated 15,000 to 20,000 TCR beta sequences with specific HLA alleles at a false discovery rate of 0.05. In the study, 150 to 200 TCR beta chains were listed as associated with cytomegalovirus. A further reported finding was that TCR beta sequences accurately predicted the HLA-A and HLA-B alleles for most subjects in the first cohort. V-gene and J-gene trimming of TCR beta chains was associated with a missense DCLRE1C variant in a later genetic analysis, and the association was replicated in an independent cohort. A later analysis found that HLA-associated TCR beta chains were more clonally expanded and had lower generation probabilities than equally common non-associated chains. The presence/absence analyses assumed that sequencing depth was roughly uniform across donors, and that assumption may not be true. Broadly in line with IMGT annotations, most TCR beta V segments showed up in productive rearrangements about 87% or about 30% of the time in an earlier analysis of around 600 of the donors. According to a later genetic analysis, donors in an Asian-associated ancestry cluster had fewer N-insertions in productive TCRs than the approximately 690-donor mean. Three of the identified cytomegalovirus-associated TCR beta chains were confirmed in vitro to be specific for cytomegalovirus antigens. Most CMV-associated TCR beta chains appeared to be HLA-restricted in a later analysis, and the HLA associations seemed to be driven largely by CMV exposure. Linkage disequilibrium might explain the correlated functional status among segregating V segments, but an unknown experimental factor could not be excluded. The classifier was reported to diagnose cytomegalovirus status with high specificity and sensitivity in both the original and validation cohorts. The authors suggested that the approach could potentially be generalized to other disease states and immunological phenotypes. Because HLA typing was missing for some donors at each locus, association tests included only the typed subset. The only immune exposure information available for the cohort was CMV serostatus. This cohort had only TCR beta chains sequenced, and the lack of alpha or paired-chain data limited which features could be detected.

In total, more than 500 healthy bone marrow donors made up the cohort. All cohort members were sampled while nominally healthy, although unrecorded immune exposures were likely present. The donor was CMV seropositive and was included in the group of approximately 310 seropositive cohort members. Every donor gave a peripheral blood sample, and the peripheral blood mononuclear cells from that sample were used for TCR beta sequencing. The Qiagen DNeasy Blood Extraction Kit was used to extract genomic DNA from the blood cell samples. Including the terminal cysteine and phenylalanine, the CDR3 comprises 15 residues. Just CDR3 DNA is preserved here, 45 bases in frame from base 1. V is clipped by 0 bases and J by 7 bases, and the sequence between their germline boundaries is 16 bases long. CDR1 and CDR2, per the germline V gene (reference sequence), are SGHKS and YYEKEE.

The sample consisted of PBMCs. The rearrangement combines TRBV5-5 with TRBJ1-1; TRBD1 might be the D gene, on 6 matching bases. The source of this sequence is a man aged 45-60 years in good health and CMV-seropositive. The CDR3 corresponds to CASSLGQGSRIEAFF. The DNA reads as follows: TGTGCCAGCAGCTTGGGGCAGGGGAGTAGGATTGAAGCTTTCTTT.